The 10 T cell receptor beta chains below come from one sample, sequenced in a study of T cell changes during pregnancy in multiple sclerosis. Sequencing was performed with immunoSEQ multiplex PCR; in TCRdb, only in-frame clones are kept and a portion is missing. The profile shows tens of thousands of clones, approximately 92% of them singletons. Here the sequenced sample was CD4+ T cells from peripheral blood mononuclear cells, taken in the third trimester of pregnancy. Receptors were obtained from a female donor with multiple sclerosis, enrolled in a pregnancy study.

The rearrangement joins TRBV6-1 to TRBJ1-4, with TRBD1 as a possible D gene (5 bases). Germline V gene data show CDR1 as MNHNS and CDR2 as SASEGT. The CDR3 loop spans 15 amino acids. V was pared by 10 bases and J by 4 bases, with 19 bases between. The CDR3 sequence: CATKVGGGNNEKLFF. The CDR3 nucleotides are TGTGCCACCAAAGTGGGGGGGGGTAATAATGAAAAACTGTTTTTT.

The chain employs TRBV7-9 and TRBJ1-5; D possibly corresponds to TRBD1 (5 bases). Trimming cost V 1 base and J 3 bases, with 10 bases left between them. The V gene's germline CDR1 is SEHNR and CDR2 FQNEAQ (reference sequence). This CDR3 region has 15 residues. DNA of the CDR3: TGTGCCAGCAGCTTAGGTGTCAGGGCCAATCAGCCCCAGCATTTT. It encodes CASSLGVRANQPQHF.

The sample holds a few counts of this clone. This chain connects TRBV4-1 to TRBJ2-1; D call uncertain. V was trimmed by 1 base and J by 1 base, leaving 11 bases between them. The germline V gene has CDR1 MGHRA and CDR2 YSYEKL. The CDR3 length is 16 residues. The CDR3 DNA reads TGCGCCAGCAGCCAAGCACGCGAGTCTTCCTACAATGAGCAGTTCTTC. Amino acids: CASSQARESSYNEQFF.

J is TRBJ2-2 and V is TRBV2; D may be TRBD1 (6 bases). The CDR3 has 14 residues. V dropped 6 bases and J dropped 5 bases, with 13 bases sitting between them. The germline gives CDR1 SNHLY, CDR2 FYNNEI. In DNA form, the CDR3 reads TGTGCCAGCAGCTATTCGACAGGTACCGGGGAGCTGTTTTTT. It specifies CASSYSTGTGELFF.

V is TRBV20-1 and J is TRBJ2-1; D call uncertain. The CDR3 contains 10 residues. V dropped 6 bases and J dropped 4 bases, with 4 bases sitting between them. Germline V CDR1 and CDR2: DFQATT, SNEGSKA (reference sequence). CDR3 region: CSAGYNEQFF. CDR3 in DNA: TGCAGTGCCGGTTACAATGAGCAGTTCTTC.

The chain links TRBV12-5 to TRBJ2-1, with TRBD1 matching 9 bases. CDR3 size: 19 residues. J was trimmed by 6 bases and V by 7 bases; bases with no gene match: 22. CDR1 and CDR2 from the germline V gene are LGHNT and FRNRAP. CDR3 residues: CASAQSFETGGRQFNEQFF. In DNA, the CDR3 is TGTGCTAGTGCCCAGTCGTTTGAGACAGGGGGGCGGCAATTCAATGAGCAGTTCTTC.

The CDR3 loop reads CASSLEGQAEAFF. CDR3 DNA sequence: TGTGCCAGCAGCTTAGAAGGTCAGGCTGAAGCTTTCTTT. This chain links TRBV7-9 with TRBJ1-1; D remains unclear. Looked up from germline, CDR1 is SEHNR and CDR2 is FQNEAQ (reference sequence). This CDR3 is 13 amino acids long. V shed 1 base and J shed 6 bases, with 9 bases lying between them.

J is TRBJ2-5 and V is TRBV4-1, with a weak D call TRBD1 (5 bases). Germline lookup yields CDR1 MGHRA and CDR2 YSYEKL. Trimming cost V 5 bases and J 4 bases, with 11 bases left between them. This CDR3 is built from 13 residues. This CDR3 reads CASSLGPLETQYF. DNA of the CDR3: TGCGCCAGCAGCTTGGGGCCCCTAGAGACCCAGTACTTC.

CDR3: CASYNEVGNTEAFF. For the CDR3, the DNA is TGTGCCAGTTATAATGAGGTAGGGAACACTGAAGCTTTCTTT. The chain recombines TRBV5-4 with TRBJ1-1, with D uncertain. The CDR3 totals 14 residues. Germline CDR1 reads SGHNT; CDR2 reads YYREEE (reference sequence). V dropped 8 bases and J dropped 1 base, with 15 bases sitting between them.

This chain connects TRBV6-5 to TRBJ1-1; D possibly corresponds to TRBD1 (6 bases). V lost 0 bases, J lost 3 bases, and 11 bases lay in between. This CDR3 spans 15 amino acids. Germline loops: CDR1 MNHEY, CDR2 SVGAGI. CDR3 sequence: CASSYSQGSHTEAFF. CDR3 coding DNA: TGTGCCAGCAGTTACTCTCAGGGGTCGCACACTGAAGCTTTCTTT.